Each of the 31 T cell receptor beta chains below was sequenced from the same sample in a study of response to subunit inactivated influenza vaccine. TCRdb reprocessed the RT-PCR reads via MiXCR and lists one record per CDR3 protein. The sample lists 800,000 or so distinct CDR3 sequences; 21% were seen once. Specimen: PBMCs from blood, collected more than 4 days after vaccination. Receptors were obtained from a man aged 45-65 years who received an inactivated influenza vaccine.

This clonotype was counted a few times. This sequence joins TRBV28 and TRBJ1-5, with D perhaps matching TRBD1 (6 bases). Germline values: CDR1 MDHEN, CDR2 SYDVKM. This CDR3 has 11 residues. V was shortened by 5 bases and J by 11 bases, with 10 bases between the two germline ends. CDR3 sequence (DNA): TGTGCCAGCAGTAATCAGGGGTCCCAGCATTTT. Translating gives CASSNQGSQHF.

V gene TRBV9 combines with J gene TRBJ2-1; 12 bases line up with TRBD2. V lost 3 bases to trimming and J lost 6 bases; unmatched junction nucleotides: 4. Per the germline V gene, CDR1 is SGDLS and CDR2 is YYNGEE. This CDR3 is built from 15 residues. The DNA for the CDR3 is TGTGCCAGCAGCGAGACTAGCGGGAGTTTCAATGAGCAGTTCTTC. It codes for CASSETSGSFNEQFF.

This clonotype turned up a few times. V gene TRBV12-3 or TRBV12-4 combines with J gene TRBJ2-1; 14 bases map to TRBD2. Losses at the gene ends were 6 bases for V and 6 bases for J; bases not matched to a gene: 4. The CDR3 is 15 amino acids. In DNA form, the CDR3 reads TGTGCCAGCAGGCGGGGACTAGCGGGAGTCAATGAGCAGTTCTTC. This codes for CASRRGLAGVNEQFF.

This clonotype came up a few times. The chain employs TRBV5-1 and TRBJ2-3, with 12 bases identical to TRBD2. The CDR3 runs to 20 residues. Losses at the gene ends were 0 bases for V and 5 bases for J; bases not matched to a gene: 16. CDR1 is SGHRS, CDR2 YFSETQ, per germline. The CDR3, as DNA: TGCGCCAGCAGCTTGGGACAGACGGGGGCTAGCGGGAGGGCCGGAGATACGCAGTATTTT. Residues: CASSLGQTGASGRAGDTQYF.

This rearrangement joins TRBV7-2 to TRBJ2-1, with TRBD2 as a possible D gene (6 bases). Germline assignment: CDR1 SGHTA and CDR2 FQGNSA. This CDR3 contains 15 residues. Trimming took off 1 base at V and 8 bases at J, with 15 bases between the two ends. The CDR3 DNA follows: TGTGCCAGCAGCTTAGATGAGACTAGTATCTATGAGCAGTTCTTC. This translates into CASSLDETSIYEQFF.

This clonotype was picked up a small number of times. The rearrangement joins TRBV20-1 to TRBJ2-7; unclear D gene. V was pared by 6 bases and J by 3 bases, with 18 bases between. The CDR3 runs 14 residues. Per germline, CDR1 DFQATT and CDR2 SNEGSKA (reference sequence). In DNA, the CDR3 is TGCAGTGCCCGCCAGCCTGCTCGCAACTACGAGCAGTACTTC. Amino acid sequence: CSARQPARNYEQYF.

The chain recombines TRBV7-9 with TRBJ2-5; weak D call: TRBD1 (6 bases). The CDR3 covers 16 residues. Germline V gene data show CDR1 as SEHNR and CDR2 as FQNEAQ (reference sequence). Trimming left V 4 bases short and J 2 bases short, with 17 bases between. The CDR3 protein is CASSSNRDLGQETQYF. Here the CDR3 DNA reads TGTGCCAGCAGCTCGAACAGGGATTTGGGGCAAGAGACCCAGTACTTC.

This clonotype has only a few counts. The CDR3: CSARRRESSYEQYF. The CDR3 DNA follows: TGCAGTGCTAGAAGGCGGGAGTCCTCCTACGAGCAGTACTTC. The gene calls are TRBV20-1 and TRBJ2-7, with 7 bases that match TRBD2. Germline lookup yields CDR1 DFQATT and CDR2 SNEGSKA (reference sequence). The CDR3 length is 14 residues. Trimming took 2 bases from V and 0 from J; bases not matched to a gene: 4.

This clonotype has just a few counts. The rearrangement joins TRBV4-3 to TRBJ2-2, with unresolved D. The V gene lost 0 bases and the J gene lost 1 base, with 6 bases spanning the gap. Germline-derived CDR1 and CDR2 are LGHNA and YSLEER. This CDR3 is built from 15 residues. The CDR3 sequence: CASSQEIGNTGELFF. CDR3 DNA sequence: TGCGCCAGCAGCCAAGAAATCGGGAACACCGGGGAGCTGTTTTTT.

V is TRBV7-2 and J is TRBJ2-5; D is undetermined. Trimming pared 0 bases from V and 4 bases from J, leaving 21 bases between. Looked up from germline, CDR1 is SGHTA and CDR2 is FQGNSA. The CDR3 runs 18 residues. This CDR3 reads CASSLAHTDQTPRETQYF. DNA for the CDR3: TGTGCCAGCAGCTTAGCGCACACGGACCAGACACCCCGAGAGACCCAGTACTTC.

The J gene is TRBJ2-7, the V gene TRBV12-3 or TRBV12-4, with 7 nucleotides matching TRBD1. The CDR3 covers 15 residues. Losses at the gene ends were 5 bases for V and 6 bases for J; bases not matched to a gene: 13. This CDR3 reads CASSGTGTGAPEQYF. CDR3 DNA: TGTGCCAGCAGTGGAACCGGAACAGGGGCCCCCGAGCAGTACTTC.

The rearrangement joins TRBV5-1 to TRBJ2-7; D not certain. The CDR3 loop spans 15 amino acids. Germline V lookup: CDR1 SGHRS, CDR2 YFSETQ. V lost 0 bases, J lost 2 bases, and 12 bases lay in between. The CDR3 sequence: CASSLDWAKAYEQYF. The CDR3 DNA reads TGCGCCAGCAGCTTGGACTGGGCCAAGGCCTACGAGCAGTACTTC.

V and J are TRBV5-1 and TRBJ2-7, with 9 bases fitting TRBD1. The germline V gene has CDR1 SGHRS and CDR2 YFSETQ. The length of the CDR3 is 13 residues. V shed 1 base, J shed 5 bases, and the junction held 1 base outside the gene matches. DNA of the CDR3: TGCGCCAGCAGCTTGACAGGGGGCAACGAGCAGTACTTC. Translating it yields CASSLTGGNEQYF.

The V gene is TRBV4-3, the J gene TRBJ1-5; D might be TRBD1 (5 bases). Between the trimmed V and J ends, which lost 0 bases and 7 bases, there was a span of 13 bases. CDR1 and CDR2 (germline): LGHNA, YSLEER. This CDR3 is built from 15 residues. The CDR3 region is CASSQDWRGFQPQHF. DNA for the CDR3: TGCGCCAGCAGCCAAGATTGGCGGGGGTTCCAGCCCCAGCATTTT.

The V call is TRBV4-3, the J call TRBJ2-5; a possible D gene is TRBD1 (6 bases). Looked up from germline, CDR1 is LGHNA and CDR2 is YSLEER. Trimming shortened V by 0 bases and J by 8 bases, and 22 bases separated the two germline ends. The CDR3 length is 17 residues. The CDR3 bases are TGCGCCAGCAGCCAAGATCTTTCGGGACACCTCCCAGACACCCAGTACTTC. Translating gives CASSQDLSGHLPDTQYF.

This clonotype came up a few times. As DNA, the CDR3 is TGCAGTGCTAGAGATCTTAGCGGGAGTGCCACCGGGGAGCTGTTTTTT. It codes for CSARDLSGSATGELFF. The gene calls are TRBV20-1 and TRBJ2-2, with TRBD2 matching 9 bases. This CDR3 spans 16 amino acids. Unmatched junction bases numbered 6, after V lost 0 bases and J lost 4 bases. Germline lookup yields CDR1 DFQATT and CDR2 SNEGSKA (reference sequence).

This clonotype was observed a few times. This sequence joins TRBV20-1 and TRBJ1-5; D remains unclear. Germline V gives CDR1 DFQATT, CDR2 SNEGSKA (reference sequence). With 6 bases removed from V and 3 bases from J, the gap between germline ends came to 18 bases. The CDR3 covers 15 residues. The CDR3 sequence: CSAQHDLDFNQPQHF. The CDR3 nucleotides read TGCAGTGCCCAGCATGACCTGGACTTCAATCAGCCCCAGCATTTT.

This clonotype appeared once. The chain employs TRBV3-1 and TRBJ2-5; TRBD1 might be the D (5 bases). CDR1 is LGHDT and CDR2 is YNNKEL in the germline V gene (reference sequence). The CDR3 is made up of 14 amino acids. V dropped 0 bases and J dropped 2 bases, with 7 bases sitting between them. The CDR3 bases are TGTGCCAGCAGCCAAGACAGACAGCAAGAGACCCAGTACTTC. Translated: CASSQDRQQETQYF.

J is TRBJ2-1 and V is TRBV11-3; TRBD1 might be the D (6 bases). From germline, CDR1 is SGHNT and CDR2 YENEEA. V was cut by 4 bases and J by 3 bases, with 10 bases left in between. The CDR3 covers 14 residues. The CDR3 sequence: CASSSGQSYNEQFF. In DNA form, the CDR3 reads TGTGCCAGCAGCTCCGGACAGAGCTACAATGAGCAGTTCTTC.

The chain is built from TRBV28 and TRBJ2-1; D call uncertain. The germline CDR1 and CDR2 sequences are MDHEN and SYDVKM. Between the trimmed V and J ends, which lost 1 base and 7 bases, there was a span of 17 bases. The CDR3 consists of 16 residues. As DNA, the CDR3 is TGTGCCAGCAGTTTATCAACTCAGGCCCTCAAGAATGAGCAGTTCTTC. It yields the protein CASSLSTQALKNEQFF.

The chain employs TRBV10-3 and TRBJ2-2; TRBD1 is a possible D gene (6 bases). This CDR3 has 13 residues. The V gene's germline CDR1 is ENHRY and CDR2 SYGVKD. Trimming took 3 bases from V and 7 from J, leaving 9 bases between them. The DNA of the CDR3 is TGTGCCATCAGTGAAGCAGGGGTCGGGGAGCTGTTTTTT. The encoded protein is CAISEAGVGELFF.

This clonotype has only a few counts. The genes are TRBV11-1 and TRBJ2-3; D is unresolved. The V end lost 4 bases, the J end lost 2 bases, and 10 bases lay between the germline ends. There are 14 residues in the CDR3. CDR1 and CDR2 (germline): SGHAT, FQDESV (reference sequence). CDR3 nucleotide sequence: TGTGCCAGCAGCTCCCGGATTCTCACAGATACGCAGTATTTT. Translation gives CASSSRILTDTQYF.

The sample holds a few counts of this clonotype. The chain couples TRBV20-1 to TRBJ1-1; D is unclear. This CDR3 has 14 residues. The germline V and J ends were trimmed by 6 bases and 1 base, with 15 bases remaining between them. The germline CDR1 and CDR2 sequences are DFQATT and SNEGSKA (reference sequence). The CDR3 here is CSAHALDGNTEAFF. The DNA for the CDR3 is TGCAGTGCCCATGCCCTCGACGGGAACACTGAAGCTTTCTTT.

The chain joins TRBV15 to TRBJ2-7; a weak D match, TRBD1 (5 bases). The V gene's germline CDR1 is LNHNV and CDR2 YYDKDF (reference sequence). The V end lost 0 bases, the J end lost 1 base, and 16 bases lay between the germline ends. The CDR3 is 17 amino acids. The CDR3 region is CATSRDLRGRVSYEQYF. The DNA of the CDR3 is TGTGCCACCAGCAGAGATCTCCGTGGCAGGGTGTCCTACGAGCAGTACTTC.

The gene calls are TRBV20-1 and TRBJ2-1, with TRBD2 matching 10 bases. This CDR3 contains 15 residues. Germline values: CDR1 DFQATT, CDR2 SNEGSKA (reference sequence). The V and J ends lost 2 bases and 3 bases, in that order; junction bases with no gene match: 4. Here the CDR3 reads CSARSLAGFYNEQFF. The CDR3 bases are TGCAGTGCTAGATCACTAGCGGGATTCTACAATGAGCAGTTCTTC.

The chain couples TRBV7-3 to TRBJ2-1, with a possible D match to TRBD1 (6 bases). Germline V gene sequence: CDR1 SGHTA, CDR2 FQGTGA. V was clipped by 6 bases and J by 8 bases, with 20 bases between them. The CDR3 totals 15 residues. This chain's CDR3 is CASSRNTRGMDEQFF. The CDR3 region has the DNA TGTGCCAGCAGTAGGAATACCAGGGGAATGGATGAGCAGTTCTTC.

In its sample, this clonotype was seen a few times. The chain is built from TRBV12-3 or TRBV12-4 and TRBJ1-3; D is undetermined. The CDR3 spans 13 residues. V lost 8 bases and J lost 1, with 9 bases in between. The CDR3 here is CASDRESGNTIYF. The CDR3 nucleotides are TGTGCCAGCGACCGGGAGTCTGGAAACACCATATATTTT.

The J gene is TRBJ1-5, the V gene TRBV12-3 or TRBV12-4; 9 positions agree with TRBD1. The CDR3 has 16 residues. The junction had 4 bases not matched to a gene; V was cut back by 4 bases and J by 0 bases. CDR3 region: CASSSGTGYSNQPQHF. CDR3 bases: TGTGCCAGCAGTTCCGGGACAGGGTATAGCAATCAGCCCCAGCATTTT.

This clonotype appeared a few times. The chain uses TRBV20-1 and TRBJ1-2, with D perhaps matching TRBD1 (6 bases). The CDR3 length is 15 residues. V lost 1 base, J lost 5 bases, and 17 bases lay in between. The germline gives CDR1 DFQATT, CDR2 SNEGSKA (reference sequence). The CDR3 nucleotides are TGCAGTGCTAGAGTGGGGGGAAGGGGGGCTTATGGCTACACCTTC. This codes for CSARVGGRGAYGYTF.

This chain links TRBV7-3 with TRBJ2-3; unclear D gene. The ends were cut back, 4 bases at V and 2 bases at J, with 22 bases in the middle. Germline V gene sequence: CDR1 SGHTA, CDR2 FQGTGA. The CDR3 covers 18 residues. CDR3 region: CASSSPGRRVHSTDTQYF. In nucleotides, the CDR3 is TGTGCCAGCAGCTCCCCCGGGCGAAGGGTCCATTCCACAGATACGCAGTATTTT.

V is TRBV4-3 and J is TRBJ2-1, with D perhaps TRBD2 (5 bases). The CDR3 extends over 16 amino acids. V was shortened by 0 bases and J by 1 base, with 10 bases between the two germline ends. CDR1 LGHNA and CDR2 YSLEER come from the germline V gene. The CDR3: CASSQDKLGSYNEQFF. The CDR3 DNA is TGCGCCAGCAGCCAAGATAAACTAGGTTCCTACAATGAGCAGTTCTTC.